This section outlines one T cell receptor (beta chain) sequence together with its context. Its target is not known. This entry comes from a study of T cells expressing NK-cell markers. At the level of the study: The authors sequenced eight donors, of whom seven were HCMV-seropositive and one was seronegative.

The study's findings and limits: Several donors showed these clonotypes also leading the CD3+CD56-NKG2C+ fraction. Of CD8+ T cells, roughly 1.0-7.5% belonged to dominant NKG2C+ clonotypes in five or six donors.

This CDR3 spans 17 amino acids. The germline V gene has CDR1 SQVTM and CDR2 ANQGSEA. TCRdb reanalyzed the 5' RACE reads and collapses them to one entry per CDR3 protein, without DNA. This sample's clone table lists around 100,000 distinct CDR3 sequences. The receptor's source is a woman aged 18 to 69 in good health. The chain recombines TRBV29-1 with TRBJ2-6; TCRdb picks TRBD1, but there is no DNA to check that call. What was sequenced was blood T cells: a sorted CD56 or NKG2C T cell subset, CD4+ or CD8+ T cells, or bulk PBMC T cells (not recorded which). CDR3 protein: CSALGGDTHSGANVLTF. The full variable domain, completed using reference TRBV29-1 and TRBJ2-6, is SAVISQKPSRDICQRGTSLTIQCQVDSQVTMMFWYRQQPGQSLTLIATANQGSEATYESGFVIDKFPISRPNLTFSTLTVSNMSPEDSSIYLCSALGGDTHSGANVLTFGAGSRLTVL.